Each of the 13 T cell receptor beta chains below was sequenced from the same sample in a study of blood T cells in healthy people across ages. The second PCR ran about 7 to 12 cycles with a sample-barcoded 5' primer and J-beta primers. TCRdb analysed the 5' RACE reads with MiXCR anew, one entry per CDR3 protein. The sample gives around 1,000,000 distinct CDR3 sequences, 35% to 45% of which show up once; roughly 14% is in the top ten. Material: blood. The receptor source for this set is a young man in good health.

The CDR3 protein is CASSSGQGGDNEQFF. CDR3 bases: TGTGCCAGCAGTTCGGGACAGGGAGGGGACAATGAGCAGTTCTTC. The chain joins TRBV6-1 to TRBJ2-1, with TRBD1 matching 9 bases. Trimming at V came to 5 bases and at J to 5 bases, leaving 7 bases not matched to a gene. The germline V gene encodes CDR1 MNHNS and CDR2 SASEGT. CDR3 length equals 15 residues.

To note about this clonotype: A read error may produce the germline difference seen at one junction end. The rearrangement uses TRBV25-1 and TRBJ2-3; the D gene could be TRBD1 or TRBD2 (5 bases each). Germline CDR1 reads MGHDK; CDR2 reads SYGVNS. The CDR3 consists of 16 residues. Here the CDR3 reads CASSVGVGESTDTRYF. For the CDR3, the DNA is TGTGCCAGCAGTGTGGGGGTTGGGGAAAGCACAGATACGCGGTATTTT.

The chain recombines TRBV4-2 with TRBJ1-2; 7 bases line up with TRBD1. J was trimmed by 4 bases and V by 0 bases; bases with no gene match: 11. The CDR3 runs 17 residues. The germline V gene has CDR1 LGHNA and CDR2 YNFKEQ. CDR3 region: CASSQEKGTVYGYGYTF. CDR3 coding DNA: TGTGCCAGCAGCCAAGAAAAGGGGACAGTTTACGGCTATGGCTACACCTTC.

V and J are TRBV20-1 and TRBJ2-1; no clear D. This CDR3 comprises 11 residues. CDR1 is DFQATT and CDR2 is SNEGSKA in the germline V gene (reference sequence). The germline V and J ends were trimmed by 3 bases and 5 bases, with 5 bases remaining between them. CDR3 nucleotide sequence: TGCAGTGCTAGGGTACACAATGAGCAGTTCTTC. This translates into CSARVHNEQFF.

This clonotype was seen a few times. V usage is TRBV7-2 and J usage is TRBJ1-1, with a weak D call TRBD1 (6 bases). Per germline, CDR1 SGHTA and CDR2 FQGNSA. The CDR3 length is 13 residues. Trimming pared 5 bases from V and 11 bases from J, leaving 18 bases between. CDR3 residues: CASSQRTGLNAFF. The CDR3 region has the DNA TGTGCCAGCAGCCAGAGAACAGGGTTGAACGCTTTCTTT.

The chain combines TRBV5-1 with TRBJ1-1; 10 bases match TRBD1. The CDR3 has 17 amino acids. Trimming cost V 0 bases and J 13 bases; bases outside gene matches: 18. The germline V gene has CDR1 SGHRS and CDR2 YFSETQ. CDR3 nucleotide sequence: TGCGCCAGCAGCTTGGAAGGTGGGTCTACGACAGGGGGCTCGGATTTCTTT. It is translated as CASSLEGGSTTGGSDFF.

The genes are TRBV27 and TRBJ1-5, with D possibly being TRBD1 (5 bases). The CDR3 length is 15 residues. Germline V gene sequence: CDR1 MNHEY, CDR2 SMNVEV (reference sequence). V was pared by 4 bases and J by 5 bases, with 15 bases between. The CDR3 loop is CASSSSRGSDQPQHF. The CDR3 coding sequence is TGTGCCAGCAGTTCCAGCCGGGGCAGTGATCAGCCCCAGCATTTT.

This clonotype is a singleton in its sample. The chain is built from TRBV20-1 and TRBJ2-7; D not certain. V was trimmed by 2 bases and J by 3 bases, leaving 5 bases between them. CDR3 length: 11 amino acids. Germline CDR1 and CDR2: DFQATT and SNEGSKA (reference sequence). The CDR3 nucleotides read TGCAGTGCTAGAACTAACTACGAGCAGTACTTC. The encoded protein is CSARTNYEQYF.

Remarks on this clonotype: Germline and junction disagree at one end, which may indicate a read error. The chain has TRBV27 and TRBJ1-5; D is ambiguous. CDR1 MNHEY and CDR2 SMNVEV come from the germline V gene (reference sequence). There are 15 residues in the CDR3. The CDR3 nucleotides are TGTGCCAGCAGTTTAGAAGGGAGGGCGAATCACCCCCAGCATTTT. Translating gives CASSLEGRANHPQHF.

The genes are TRBV7-9 and TRBJ1-1; TRBD1 aligns across 10 bases. The CDR3 consists of 13 residues. Looked up from germline, CDR1 is SEHNR and CDR2 is FQNEAQ (reference sequence). J was trimmed by 6 bases and V by 5 bases; bases with no gene match: 3. The CDR3 sequence is CASSAGTGAEAFF. The CDR3 DNA reads as TGTGCCAGCAGCGCTGGGACAGGGGCTGAAGCTTTCTTT.

This clonotype was detected many times. This chain links TRBV29-1 with TRBJ2-3, with D possibly being TRBD1 (5 bases). The CDR3 runs to 12 residues. Germline V gene sequence: CDR1 SQVTM, CDR2 ANQGSEA. Trimming left V 5 bases short and J 3 bases short, with 9 bases between. CDR3 in amino acids: CSVRRVTDTQYF. As DNA, the CDR3 is TGCAGCGTTCGCAGGGTTACAGATACGCAGTATTTT.

This clonotype appeared a few times. The rearrangement joins TRBV12-3 or TRBV12-4 to TRBJ2-5, with a weak D call TRBD2 (5 bases). The length of the CDR3 is 14 residues. Trimming left V 1 base short and J 7 bases short, with 13 bases between. The CDR3 DNA is TGTGCCAGCAGTTTAGGAGGACCAAGCGGGACCCAGTACTTC. Translating it yields CASSLGGPSGTQYF.

The gene calls are TRBV28 and TRBJ2-4, with TRBD1 matching 8 bases. Trimming cost V 5 bases and J 0 bases; bases outside gene matches: 12. Germline loops: CDR1 MDHEN, CDR2 SYDVKM. This CDR3 spans 18 amino acids. Here the CDR3 DNA reads TGTGCCAGCAGTCCCGGGGCCAGGGGGCGGTTAGCCAAAAACATTCAGTACTTC. It encodes CASSPGARGRLAKNIQYF.